The 29 T cell receptor beta chains given below trace back to one sample, sequenced in a study of CD8+ T cells in alopecia areata. Once RNA had been extracted, it was reverse transcribed into cDNA to act as the sequencing template. Here immunoSEQ multiplex PCR was the method, and the copy in TCRdb shows in-frame clones only, minus some. The data contain several thousand clones, about 60% of them singletons. Noted treatment: oral pan-JAK inhibitor, 5-10 mg twice daily. Both peripheral blood and punch biopsies of lesional scalp skin were obtained from patients who had alopecia areata. The starting material was skin, obtained at week 4, from a patient treated with tofacitinib. The receptors come from a human donor with alopecia areata.

V is TRBV29-1 and J is TRBJ2-1; TRBD2 agrees at 9 bases. The CDR3 contains 15 residues. Germline-derived CDR1 and CDR2 are SQVTM and ANQGSEA. V shed 6 bases, J shed 9 bases, and the junction held 15 bases outside the gene matches. The CDR3 DNA reads TGCAGCGTCCCAGCCGTGGGGCGGGAGGGTCCTGAGCAGTTCTTC. Translating gives CSVPAVGREGPEQFF.

This chain links TRBV5-8 with TRBJ2-5; a weak D match, TRBD1 (5 bases). V was cut by 9 bases and J by 5 bases, with 17 bases left in between. The CDR3 has 13 residues. Per germline, CDR1 SGHTS and CDR2 YDEGEE. The CDR3 coding sequence is TGTGCCACCGACCAGGGCGGCAAGGAGACCCAGTACTTC. Translated: CATDQGGKETQYF.

About this clone: Its ends do not fully match the called genes, so a read error is possible. The chain joins TRBV7-2 to TRBJ2-1, with D tentatively TRBD1 or TRBD2 (6 bases each). The length of the CDR3 is 12 residues. Germline assignment: CDR1 SGHTA and CDR2 FQGNSA. The CDR3: CASREGPGHRLF. CDR3 DNA: TGTGCCAGCAGGGAGGGACCGGGACATCGGCTCTTC.

The J gene is TRBJ1-1, the V gene TRBV7-3; D unclear. V lost 5 bases, J lost 5 bases, and 12 bases lay in between. Germline assignment: CDR1 SGHTA and CDR2 FQGTGA. This CDR3 is built from 13 residues. Here the CDR3 DNA reads TGTGCCAGCAGCACCTTCCGGGCAACTGAAGCTTTCTTT. Protein: CASSTFRATEAFF.

J is TRBJ2-4 and V is TRBV14; either TRBD1 or TRBD2 may supply D (6 bases each). V was cut by 3 bases and J by 0 bases, with 24 bases left in between. Germline CDR1 reads SGHDN; CDR2 reads FVKESK. The CDR3 covers 20 residues. CDR3 sequence (DNA): TGTGCCAGCAGCCAGATGACAGGCCCAACCGGACTAATAGCCAAAAACATTCAGTACTTC. Its protein product is CASSQMTGPTGLIAKNIQYF.

This chain uses TRBV7-2 with TRBJ1-5; a possible D gene is TRBD1 (5 bases). The germline CDR1 and CDR2 sequences are SGHTA and FQGNSA. V lost 4 bases, J lost 1 base, and 11 bases lay in between. The CDR3 spans 15 residues. CDR3 residues: CASSSGTWSNQPQHF. Here the CDR3 DNA reads TGTGCCAGCAGCTCGGGGACCTGGAGCAATCAGCCCCAGCATTTT.

The chain carries TRBV5-1 and TRBJ2-7, with TRBD1 as a possible D gene (6 bases). Germline V CDR1 and CDR2: SGHRS, YFSETQ. Between the trimmed V and J ends, which lost 2 bases and 7 bases, there was a span of 25 bases. The length of the CDR3 is 17 residues. CDR3 coding DNA: TGCGCCAGCAGCTTTTCGGACCCAAACAGGGCCACCGAAGAGCAGTACTTC. It translates to CASSFSDPNRATEEQYF.

The chain recombines TRBV19 with TRBJ1-1; D gene unclear. From germline, CDR1 is LNHDA and CDR2 SQIVND (reference sequence). Trimming stripped 6 bases from V and 3 bases from J, with 11 bases between. CDR3 length equals 13 residues. CDR3 sequence (DNA): TGTGCCAGTAGCAACACCCGGGACACTGAAGCTTTCTTT. Translated, it gives CASSNTRDTEAFF.

The rearrangement joins TRBV6-4 to TRBJ2-1, with D perhaps matching TRBD1 (5 bases). Trimming stripped 10 bases from V and 3 bases from J, with 16 bases between. This CDR3 has 14 residues. Germline CDR1 MRHNA, CDR2 SNTAGT. The CDR3 sequence is CATTGWVGYNEQFF. CDR3 nucleotides: TGTGCCACCACAGGCTGGGTCGGCTACAATGAGCAGTTCTTC.

V and J are TRBV7-9 and TRBJ2-2, with 8 positions matching TRBD1. Germline V lookup: CDR1 SEHNR, CDR2 FQNEAQ (reference sequence). This CDR3 contains 15 residues. Germline trimming cut 5 bases from V and 3 bases from J; bases unmatched to any gene: 5. The CDR3 DNA follows: TGTGCCAGCAGCCCAGACAGGGGCGACACCGGGGAGCTGTTTTTT. This encodes CASSPDRGDTGELFF.

CDR3 nucleotides: TGCAGCTACATGGGGCAGCAACAACAAGAGACCCAGTACTTC. As protein: CSYMGQQQQETQYF. The gene calls are TRBV29-1 and TRBJ2-5; possibly TRBD1 for D (5 bases). Germline V CDR1 and CDR2: SQVTM, ANQGSEA. The V and J ends lost 8 bases and 2 bases respectively, with 18 bases between them. The CDR3 length is 14 residues.

This chain joins TRBV5-4 and TRBJ1-1; D is undetermined. Between the trimmed V and J ends, which lost 0 bases and 3 bases, there was a span of 12 bases. Germline V gives CDR1 SGHNT, CDR2 YYREEE (reference sequence). This CDR3 comprises 15 residues. The CDR3 bases are TGTGCCAGCAGCTTGGCGCGGAGGACGGACACTGAAGCTTTCTTT. Translation gives CASSLARRTDTEAFF.

This sequence joins TRBV5-1 and TRBJ2-3, with a possible D match to TRBD1 (5 bases). V was cut by 5 bases and J by 4 bases, with 11 bases left in between. This CDR3 contains 13 residues. Germline values: CDR1 SGHRS, CDR2 YFSETQ. CDR3 region: CASRQVGSDTQYF. Written as DNA, the CDR3 is TGCGCCAGCAGACAGGTGGGCTCAGATACGCAGTATTTT.

This clone was seen once. This chain connects TRBV2 to TRBJ2-1, with a tentative D call TRBD2 (5 bases). The CDR3 covers 13 residues. Germline V CDR1 and CDR2: SNHLY, FYNNEI. V was cut by 3 bases and J by 16 bases, with 19 bases left in between. Here the CDR3 DNA reads TGTGCCAGCAGTGACATCGTTAGTAGCGACGATTTCTTC. It codes for CASSDIVSSDDFF.

This clone was seen a few times. The V and J genes are TRBV18 and TRBJ2-1; D is possibly TRBD2 (5 bases). CDR3 size: 18 residues. Germline V gene lookup returns CDR1 KGHSH and CDR2 LQKENI. V lost 3 bases and J 2 bases, leaving 20 bases between the germline ends. The CDR3 coding sequence is TGTGCCAGCTCACCGAGAACTAGTGCTTTAGTGGCCTACAATGAGCAGTTCTTC. It is translated as CASSPRTSALVAYNEQFF.

The chain joins TRBV2 to TRBJ2-4; D call uncertain. Germline-derived CDR1 and CDR2 are SNHLY and FYNNEI. V lost 8 bases, J lost 0 bases, and 11 bases lay in between. The CDR3 runs to 14 residues. This CDR3 is CASSGLQAKNIQYF. The CDR3 DNA is TGTGCCAGCTCCGGGTTACAAGCCAAAAACATTCAGTACTTC.

In this sample, this clone turned up once. The chain joins TRBV7-2 to TRBJ2-7, with D unresolved. This CDR3 spans 14 amino acids. The V gene's germline CDR1 is SGHTA and CDR2 FQGNSA. V was trimmed by 5 bases and J by 0 bases, leaving 11 bases between them. The DNA of the CDR3 is TGTGCCAGCAGCCCATATCAGAACTCCTACGAGCAGTACTTC. It yields the protein CASSPYQNSYEQYF.

This clone was detected only once. A read error is likely here: a far larger clone is one base away. The chain recombines TRBV7-2 with TRBJ1-5; D remains unclear. Germline loops: CDR1 SGHTA, CDR2 FQGNSA. The V gene lost 8 bases and the J gene lost 2 bases, with 7 bases spanning the gap. This CDR3 is 12 amino acids long. The CDR3 DNA follows: TGTGCCAGCTGGGTTGGCAATCAGCCCCAGCATTTT. Translated, it gives CASWVGNQPQHF.

As for this clone: One end of the junction does not line up with germline, which may come from a read error. Other nucleotide sequences in the sample specify the same CDR3. The chain combines TRBV5-8 with TRBJ2-4; 8 nucleotides match TRBD1. This CDR3 has 16 residues. Germline assignment: CDR1 SGHTS and CDR2 YDEGEE. The CDR3 protein is CASSWNPGQVWDIQYF. The CDR3 DNA is TGTGCCAGCAGCTGGAACCCGGGACAGGTTTGGGACATTCAATACTTC.

This clone was seen a handful of times. V is TRBV4-3 and J is TRBJ2-1; a possible D gene is TRBD1 (5 bases). Germline loops: CDR1 LGHNA, CDR2 YSLEER. Trimming took 1 base from V and 0 from J, leaving 10 bases between them. This CDR3 region has 16 residues. CDR3 sequence (DNA): TGCGCCAGCAGCCAAGGGGGCGGAGCCTCCTACAATGAGCAGTTCTTC. It is translated as CASSQGGGASYNEQFF.

The V gene is TRBV4-1, the J gene TRBJ2-7, with TRBD2 matching 9 bases. Germline loops: CDR1 MGHRA, CDR2 YSYEKL. There are 16 residues in the CDR3. J lost 2 bases, V lost 6 bases, and 11 bases had no gene match. The CDR3: CASSSIAGVGTYEQYF. Written as DNA, the CDR3 is TGCGCCAGCAGTTCGATAGCGGGAGTTGGCACCTACGAGCAGTACTTC.

The genes are TRBV2 and TRBJ1-2; TRBD1 might be the D (6 bases). Germline V gives CDR1 SNHLY, CDR2 FYNNEI. The CDR3 runs 16 residues. Trimming shortened V by 3 bases and J by 5 bases, and 19 bases separated the two germline ends. CDR3 amino acids: CASSDFQGRAGYGYTF. CDR3 nucleotide sequence: TGTGCCAGCAGTGATTTTCAGGGGCGGGCCGGATATGGCTACACCTTC. Using reference TRBV2 and TRBJ1-2 for the parts outside the CDR3, the full variable domain is EPEVTQTPSHQVTQMGQEVILRCVPISNHLYFYWYRQILGQKVEFLVSFYNNEISEKSEIFDDQFSVERPDGSNFTLKIRSTKLEDSAMYFCASSDFQGRAGYGYTFGSGTRLTVV.

With respect to this clone: This may be a read error, as it is one base from a much larger clone. The same CDR3 also results from other DNA sequences found in this sample. This chain links TRBV10-3 with TRBJ2-7; 10 nucleotides align to TRBD2. CDR1 and CDR2 from the germline V gene are ENHRY and SYGVKD. This CDR3 comprises 17 residues. V shed 0 bases and J 3 bases; nucleotides not matched to a gene: 8. CDR3 DNA sequence: TGTGCCATCAGTGAGTCGACCCTAGCGGGAGCGCGCTACGAGCAGTACTTC. Amino acid sequence: CAISESTLAGARYEQYF.

This clone was recorded a few times. The J gene is TRBJ1-4, the V gene TRBV2; 10 bases are a match to TRBD1. The CDR3 length is 15 residues. Germline CDR1 SNHLY, CDR2 FYNNEI. V lost 6 bases, J lost 6 bases, and 7 bases stayed unmatched. The DNA of the CDR3 is TGTGCCAGCAGCCAGACAGGGGGCGCGGATGAAAAACTGTTTTTT. Its protein product is CASSQTGGADEKLFF.

This clone was counted between two and nine times. The rearrangement uses TRBV30 and TRBJ2-7, with 7 bases aligning to TRBD1. J lost 6 bases, V lost 3 bases, and 2 bases had no gene match. CDR3 length: 11 residues. Germline CDR1 is GTSNPN and CDR2 is SVGIG (reference sequence). For the CDR3, the DNA is TGTGCCTGGAGCAGGGGGTCCGAGCAGTACTTC. Translated, it gives CAWSRGSEQYF.

This clone is classed as large. V usage is TRBV2 and J usage is TRBJ2-2; D is unclear. V was pared by 1 base and J by 6 bases, with 3 bases between. Germline lookup yields CDR1 SNHLY and CDR2 FYNNEI. This CDR3 is 12 amino acids long. As DNA, the CDR3 is TGTGCCAGCAGTGAAGAACCCGGGGAGCTGTTTTTT. Translation gives CASSEEPGELFF.

The chain combines TRBV30 with TRBJ2-2; 9 positions agree with TRBD2. The CDR3 is made up of 14 amino acids. Germline CDR1 GTSNPN, CDR2 SVGIG (reference sequence). V shed 4 bases and J 3 bases; nucleotides not matched to a gene: 3. The CDR3 DNA reads TGTGCCTGGAAGACTAGCGGATACACCGGGGAGCTGTTTTTT. Its protein is CAWKTSGYTGELFF.

This clone was recorded only once. CDR3 nucleotides: TGTGCCAGCAGCTTATCCCCCGGAAATTCACCCCTCCACTTT. Translation gives CASSLSPGNSPLHF. The V call is TRBV7-2, the J call TRBJ1-6; D remains ambiguous. The CDR3 totals 14 residues. V was trimmed by 2 bases and J by 7 bases, leaving 9 bases between them. CDR1 is SGHTA, CDR2 FQGNSA, per germline.

The CDR3: CASSQDLESRGGNEQFF. In nucleotides, the CDR3 is TGCGCCAGCAGCCAAGATCTAGAGAGCCGGGGTGGAAATGAGCAGTTCTTC. The chain combines TRBV4-3 with TRBJ2-1; D possibly corresponds to TRBD2 (5 bases). V shed 0 bases and J shed 7 bases, with 19 bases lying between them. CDR1 and CDR2 (germline): LGHNA, YSLEER. This CDR3 contains 17 residues.